A single sample gave rise to the 7 T cell receptor beta chains below, sequenced in a study of human T cells and chemical hapten exposure (dated by TCRdb to 2020 to 2022). This specimen's time point label, interpreted: patch test 1, 2 weeks after DPC sensitization. The treatment or condition label, read with the paper, signifies: therapeutic diphenylcyclopropenone sensitization with weekly scalp DPC. Libraries were constructed by RACE. Instrument on record: NextSeq 500. In TCRdb, the public reads were trimmed at Q25 with fastp and aligned with MiXCR, with productive beta chains retained. Each entry merges the rows of one CDR3 protein and shows their most common DNA and genes. The sample table contains around 50,000 distinct CDR3 sequences; only one count was recorded for roughly a tenth of them. The top ten hold roughly 15% of the sample. This material consisted of whole blood, taken in connection with sensitization to the hapten diphenylcyclopropenone (DPC). These receptors all come from a woman aged 40 to 50 with alopecia areata. Some clones in this sample may be carry-over from other donors' samples.

This clonotype was counted a few times. This chain connects TRBV29-1 to TRBJ2-7; TRBD2 might be the D (5 bases). This CDR3 comprises 12 residues. In germline, CDR1 is SQVTM, CDR2 ANQGSEA. Trimming took off 4 bases at V and 4 bases at J, with 11 bases between the two ends. CDR3: CSVGGQSYEQYF. The CDR3 DNA reads TGCAGCGTTGGCGGGCAGAGTTACGAGCAGTACTTC.

This clonotype showed up just a few times. The rearrangement joins TRBV7-8 to TRBJ1-3, with D tentatively TRBD1 (6 bases). V was trimmed by 5 bases and J by 0 bases, leaving 11 bases between them. Looked up from germline, CDR1 is SGHVS and CDR2 is FQNEAQ. The CDR3 sequence is 15 residues long. The CDR3 coding sequence is TGTGCCAGCAGCGACGGACAGAGCTCTGGAAACACCATATATTTT. This translates into CASSDGQSSGNTIYF.

The chain uses TRBV4-1 and TRBJ1-6; 7 bases map to TRBD1. Unmatched junction bases numbered 4, after V lost 1 base and J lost 7 bases. The CDR3 extends over 15 amino acids. CDR1 is MGHRA, CDR2 YSYEKL, per germline. As DNA, the CDR3 is TGCGCCAGCAGCCAAGGAAGACAGGGCAATTCACCCCTCCACTTT. Its translation is CASSQGRQGNSPLHF.

This clonotype was counted ten times or more. The DNA of the CDR3 is TGTGCCAGCCGAATTCGGACTAGCGGGGGGCCTGACCAAGAGACCCAGTACTTC. Translated: CASRIRTSGGPDQETQYF. The chain links TRBV6-1 to TRBJ2-5, with 14 bases fitting TRBD2. This CDR3 has 18 residues. V lost 8 bases and J lost 0; bases outside the gene matches: 11. Germline assignment: CDR1 MNHNS and CDR2 SASEGT.

The V call is TRBV27, the J call TRBJ1-5; D might be TRBD1 (6 bases). This CDR3 is 16 amino acids long. CDR1 is MNHEY, CDR2 SMNVEV, per germline (reference sequence). V was trimmed by 0 bases and J by 0 bases, leaving 9 bases between them. CDR3 protein: CASSLSVQGSNQPQHF. In nucleotides, the CDR3 is TGTGCCAGCAGTTTATCCGTACAGGGTAGCAATCAGCCCCAGCATTTT.

This chain uses TRBV6-2 or TRBV6-3 with TRBJ1-5, with a possible D match to TRBD1 (5 bases). Trimming cost V 0 bases and J 1 base, with 13 bases left between them. The CDR3 consists of 17 residues. Per the germline V gene, CDR1 is MNHEY and CDR2 is SVGEGT. The CDR3 loop is CASSYSTQDGSNQPQHF. The CDR3 nucleotides read TGTGCCAGCAGTTACTCGACACAGGATGGGAGCAATCAGCCCCAGCATTTT.

As to this clonotype: This may come from a read error, since a much larger clone is one base off. The CDR3 end shows no conserved phenylalanine or tryptophan, and so a read error is likely. The rearrangement links TRBV6-2 or TRBV6-3 to TRBJ2-7; TRBD1 is a possible D gene (7 bases). Per germline, CDR1 MNHEY and CDR2 SVGEGT. Trimming left V 1 base short and J 6 bases short, with 13 bases between. The length of the CDR3 is 14 residues. In DNA, the CDR3 is TGTGCCAGCAGTTACTATGGGACAGCGGGCGAGCAGTACTCC. Encoded protein: CASSYYGTAGEQYS.